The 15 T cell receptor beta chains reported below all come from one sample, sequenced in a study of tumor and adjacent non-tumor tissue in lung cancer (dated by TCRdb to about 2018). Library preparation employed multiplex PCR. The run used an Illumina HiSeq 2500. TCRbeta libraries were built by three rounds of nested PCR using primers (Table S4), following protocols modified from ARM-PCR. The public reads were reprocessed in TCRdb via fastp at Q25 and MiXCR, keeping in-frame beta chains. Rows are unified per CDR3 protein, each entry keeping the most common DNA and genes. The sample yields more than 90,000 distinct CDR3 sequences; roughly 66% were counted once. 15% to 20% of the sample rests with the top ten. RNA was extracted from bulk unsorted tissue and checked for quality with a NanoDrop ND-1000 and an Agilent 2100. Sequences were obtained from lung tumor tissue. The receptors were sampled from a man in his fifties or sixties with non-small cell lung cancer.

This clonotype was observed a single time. The CDR3 protein is CASIRMVEPYEQYF. DNA for the CDR3: TGTGCCAGCATCCGGATGGTGGAACCTTACGAGCAGTACTTC. The chain couples TRBV5-4 to TRBJ2-7; no definite D call. Germline V CDR1 and CDR2: SGHNT, YYREEE (reference sequence). This CDR3 region has 14 residues. The germline V and J ends were trimmed by 6 bases and 4 bases, with 17 bases remaining between them.

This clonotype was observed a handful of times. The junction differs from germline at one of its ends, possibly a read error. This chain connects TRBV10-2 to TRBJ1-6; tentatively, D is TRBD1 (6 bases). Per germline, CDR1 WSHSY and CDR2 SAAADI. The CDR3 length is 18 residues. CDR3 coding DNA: TGCGCCAGCGGTGAGTTGCGACAGGCGAGCTCCTATAGTTCACCCCTCCACTTT. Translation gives CASGELRQASSYSSPLHF.

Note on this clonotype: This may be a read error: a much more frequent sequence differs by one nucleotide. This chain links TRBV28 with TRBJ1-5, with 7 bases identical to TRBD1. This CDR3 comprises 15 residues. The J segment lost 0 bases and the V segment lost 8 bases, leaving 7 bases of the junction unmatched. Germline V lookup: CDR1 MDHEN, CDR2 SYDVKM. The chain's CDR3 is CASCRGTASNQPQHF. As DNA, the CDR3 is TGTGCCAGCTGCCGAGGGACAGCTAGCAATCAGCCCCAGCATTTT.

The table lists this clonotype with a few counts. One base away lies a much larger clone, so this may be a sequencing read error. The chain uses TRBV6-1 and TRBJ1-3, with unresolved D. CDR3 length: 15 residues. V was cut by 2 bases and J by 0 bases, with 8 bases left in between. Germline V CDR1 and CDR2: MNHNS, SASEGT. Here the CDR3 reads CASSERILSGNTIYF. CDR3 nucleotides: TGTGCCAGCAGTGAAAGGATACTCTCTGGAAACACCATATATTTT.

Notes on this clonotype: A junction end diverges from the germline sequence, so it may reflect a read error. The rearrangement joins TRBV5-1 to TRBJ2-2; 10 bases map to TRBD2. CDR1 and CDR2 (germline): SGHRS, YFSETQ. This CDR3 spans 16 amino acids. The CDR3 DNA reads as TGCGCCAGCAGACTAGGACTAGCGGAGAACACCGAGGAGCTGTTTTTT. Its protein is CASRLGLAENTEELFF.

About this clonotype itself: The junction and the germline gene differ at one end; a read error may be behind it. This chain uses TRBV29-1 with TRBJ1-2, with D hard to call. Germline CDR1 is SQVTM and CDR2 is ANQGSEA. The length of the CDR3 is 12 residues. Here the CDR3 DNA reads TGCCGCGTTGTAAGTCACAACTATGGTTACACCTTC. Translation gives CRVVSHNYGYTF.

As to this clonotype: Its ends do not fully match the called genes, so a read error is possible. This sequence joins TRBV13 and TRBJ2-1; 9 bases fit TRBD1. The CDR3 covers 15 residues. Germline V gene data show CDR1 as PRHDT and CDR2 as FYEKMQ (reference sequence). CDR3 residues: CASSRRQGGWDEQHF. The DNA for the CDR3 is TGTGCCAGCAGCCGAAGACAGGGGGGTTGGGATGAGCAACACTTC.

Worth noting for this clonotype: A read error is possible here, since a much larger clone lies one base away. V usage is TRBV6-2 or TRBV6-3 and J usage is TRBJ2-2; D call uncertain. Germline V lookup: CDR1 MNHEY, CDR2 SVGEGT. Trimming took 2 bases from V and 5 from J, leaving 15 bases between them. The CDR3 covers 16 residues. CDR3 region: CASSYRQLLETGELFF. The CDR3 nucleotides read TGTGCCAGCAGTTACCGGCAGCTCCTCGAGACCGGGGAGCTGTTTTTT.

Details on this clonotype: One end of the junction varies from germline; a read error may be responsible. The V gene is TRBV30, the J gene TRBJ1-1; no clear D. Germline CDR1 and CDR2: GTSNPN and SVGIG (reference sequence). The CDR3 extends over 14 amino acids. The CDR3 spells CAWSEDGKNTGAFF. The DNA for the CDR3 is TGTGCCTGGAGTGAGGACGGGAAGAACACTGGAGCTTTCTTT.

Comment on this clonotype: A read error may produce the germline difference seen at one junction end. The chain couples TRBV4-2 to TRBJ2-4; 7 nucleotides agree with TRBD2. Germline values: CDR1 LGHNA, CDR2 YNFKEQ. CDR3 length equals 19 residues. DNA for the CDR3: TGTGCCAGCAGCCAAGTGCATGCTAGCGGATCGTTAGCCAAAAACGTTCAGTACTTC. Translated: CASSQVHASGSLAKNVQYF.

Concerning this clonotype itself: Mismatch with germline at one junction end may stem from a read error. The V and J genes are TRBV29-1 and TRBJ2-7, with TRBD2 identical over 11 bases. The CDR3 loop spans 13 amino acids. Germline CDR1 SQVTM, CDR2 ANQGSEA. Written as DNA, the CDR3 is TGCAGCGTTCTTGGTTCGACTAGCGGGAAGCATTACTTC. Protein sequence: CSVLGSTSGKHYF.

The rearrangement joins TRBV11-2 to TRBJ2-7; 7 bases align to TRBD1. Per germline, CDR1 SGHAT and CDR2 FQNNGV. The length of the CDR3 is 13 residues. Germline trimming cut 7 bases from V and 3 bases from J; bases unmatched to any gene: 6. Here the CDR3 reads CASIPGTVYEQYF. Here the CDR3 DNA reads TGTGCCAGCATCCCCGGGACAGTCTACGAGCAGTACTTC.

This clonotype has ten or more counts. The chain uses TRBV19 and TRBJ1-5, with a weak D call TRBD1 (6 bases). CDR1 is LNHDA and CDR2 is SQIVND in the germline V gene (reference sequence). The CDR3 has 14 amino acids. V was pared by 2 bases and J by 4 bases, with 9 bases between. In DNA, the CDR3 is TGTGCCAGTAGTATAAAACAGGGAAATCAGCCCCAGCATTTT. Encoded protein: CASSIKQGNQPQHF.

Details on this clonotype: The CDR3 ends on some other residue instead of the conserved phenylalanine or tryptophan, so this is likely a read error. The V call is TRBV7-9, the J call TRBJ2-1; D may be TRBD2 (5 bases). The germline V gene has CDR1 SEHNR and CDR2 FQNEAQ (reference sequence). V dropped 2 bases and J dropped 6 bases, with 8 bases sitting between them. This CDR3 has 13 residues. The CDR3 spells CASSLTGGNEQFL. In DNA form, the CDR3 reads TGTGCCAGCAGCTTAACCGGAGGCAATGAGCAGTTCCTC.

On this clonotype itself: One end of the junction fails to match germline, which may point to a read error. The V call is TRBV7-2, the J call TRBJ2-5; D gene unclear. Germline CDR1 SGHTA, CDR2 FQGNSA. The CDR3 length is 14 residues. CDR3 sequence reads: CASRFEFLRETQYF. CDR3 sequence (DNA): TGTGCCAGCCGCTTTGAATTTCTCCGGGAGACCCAGTACTTC.